This T cell receptor (beta chain) derives from a study of cytomegalovirus exposure and HLA in healthy donors. Across the study: According to later analysis, the same platform produced the 120 validation and several hundred first-cohort repertoires.

Donors came from a validation cohort of 90 to 150 subjects, distinct from the first 666-subject cohort. Generated by immunoSEQ multiplex PCR, the TCRdb table keeps only in-frame clones and is missing some. The repertoire holds tens of thousands of clones, with around 94% as singletons. Of note for this clone: Its antigen remains unidentified.

The CDR3 is made up of 14 amino acids. Per germline, CDR1 MDHEN and CDR2 SYDVKM. The V and J ends lost 6 bases and 3 bases respectively, with 15 bases between them. Study-wide points: There were 150 to 200 TCR beta chains listed as cytomegalovirus-associated. Rare TCR sequences dominated, though some public TCRs recurred in many donors.

The specimen was PBMCs. The chain combines TRBV28 with TRBJ2-7, with D maybe TRBD2 (6 bases). This TCR was sampled from a woman younger than 30 in good health and CMV-seropositive. CDR3 amino acids: CASRLPGLLYEQYF. CDR3 sequence (DNA): TGTGCCAGCAGATTACCGGGACTTCTCTACGAGCAGTACTTC.